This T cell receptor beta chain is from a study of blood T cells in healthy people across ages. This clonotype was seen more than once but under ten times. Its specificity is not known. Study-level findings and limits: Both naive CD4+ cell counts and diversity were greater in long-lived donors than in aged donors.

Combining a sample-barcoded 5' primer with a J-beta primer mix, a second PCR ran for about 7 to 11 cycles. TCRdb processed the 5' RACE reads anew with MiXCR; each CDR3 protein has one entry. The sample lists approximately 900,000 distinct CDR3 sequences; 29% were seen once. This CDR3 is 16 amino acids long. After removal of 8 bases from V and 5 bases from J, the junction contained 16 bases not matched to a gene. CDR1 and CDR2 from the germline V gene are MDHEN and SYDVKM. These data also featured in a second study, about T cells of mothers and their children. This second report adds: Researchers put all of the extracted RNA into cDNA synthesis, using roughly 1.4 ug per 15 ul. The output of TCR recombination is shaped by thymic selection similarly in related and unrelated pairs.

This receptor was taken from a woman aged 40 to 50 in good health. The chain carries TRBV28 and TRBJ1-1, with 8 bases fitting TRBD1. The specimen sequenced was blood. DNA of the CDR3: TGTGCCAGCGGGAGACAGGGGAGTGGGGCGAGAACTGAAGCTTTCTTT. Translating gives CASGRQGSGARTEAFF.